A single T cell receptor (beta chain) is shown here with its context. The antigen is not known. The data were obtained in a study of cytomegalovirus exposure and HLA in healthy donors. General study points: 87-base-pair reads could not separate some V segments, including TRBV6-2 and TRBV6-3. Presence/absence analysis assumed near-uniform sequencing depth across donors.

In the PCR, 60 Vbeta and 13 Jbeta primers were used. Under the authors' procedure: Roughly 10 million shared chains were among tens of millions of unique TCR beta chains counted in a later analysis. Using immunoSEQ multiplex PCR, the repertoire was profiled, and TCRdb retains in-frame clones only, with some absent. From that table come the V and J calls and clone size; the DNA was used to work out D and trimming. The sample records roughly 150,000 clones, around 68% being singletons. Germline CDR1 reads MNHNY; CDR2 reads SVGAGI (reference sequence). This CDR3 comprises 16 residues. The source of this sequence is a man between 25 and 39 years old in good health and CMV-seropositive. The sequenced material came from PBMCs. This chain links TRBV6-6 with TRBJ2-5; 8 bases fit TRBD2. TRBJ2-7 matches the DNA end more closely, so the J call is doubtful. As DNA, the CDR3 is TGTGCCAGCAGTTACCTCTCCCCGGGACTAGCCTACGAGCAGTACTTC. Amino acids: CASSYLSPGLAYEQYF.